A selection of T cell receptor beta chains follows, all from one sample in a study of vaccination effects on CD4 cells after COVID-19. Libraries were prepared by immunoSEQ multiplex PCR; TCRdb keeps only in-frame clonotypes and omits some of them. The sample includes about 68,000 clones, about four fifths of them seen just once. The antigens these receptors bind are not known. Here the sequenced sample was CD4+ T cells from PBMCs cultured with SARS-CoV-2 spike peptides, taken before COVID-19 vaccination. Receptors originate from a human donor who received a COVID-19 vaccine. Both conserved end residues are part of each CDR3. D genes are given only for firm matches. Part of the rows lack a size; the others show once, few, many or a class for expanded clones.

CDR3 length	J gene	V gene	clone size	D gene	CDR3 protein	CDR3 DNA
14	TRBJ1-4	TRBV25-1	-	TRBD1	CASRSDRGTEKLFF	TGTGCCAGCCGCTCGGACAGGGGTACTGAAAAACTGTTTTTT
15	TRBJ2-6	TRBV19	-	-	CASSIQGSGANVLTF	TGTGCCAGTAGTATACAGGGCAGCGGGGCCAACGTCCTGACTTTC
15	TRBJ1-3	TRBV2	-	TRBD1	CASRKDRRPGNTIYF	TGTGCCAGCAGAAAGGACAGGCGGCCTGGAAACACCATATATTTT
15	TRBJ1-4	TRBV25-1	-	-	CASSAVGTGNEKLFF	TGTGCCAGCAGCGCCGTCGGGACGGGGAATGAAAAACTGTTTTTT
16	TRBJ2-1	TRBV19	-	TRBD2	CASTGAEAGGYNEQFF	TGTGCCAGTACCGGGGCGGAAGCGGGGGGTTACAATGAGCAGTTCTTC
13	TRBJ1-5	TRBV19	-	-	CASSISSNQPQHF	TGTGCCAGTAGTATATCTAGCAATCAGCCCCAGCATTTT
14	TRBJ1-6	TRBV6-1	-	TRBD1	CASSEIQGVSPLHF	TGTGCCAGCAGTGAAATTCAGGGGGTTTCACCCCTCCACTTT
14	TRBJ1-3	TRBV28	-	-	CATVGGPAGNTIYF	TGTGCCACCGTTGGGGGGCCGGCTGGAAACACCATATATTTT
15	TRBJ2-2	TRBV4-1	-	TRBD1	CASSQIDRATGELFF	TGCGCCAGCAGCCAGATCGACAGGGCCACCGGGGAGCTGTTTTTT
13	TRBJ1-1	TRBV12-3/TRBV12-4	-	-	CASANRENTEAFF	TGTGCCAGCGCCAACAGGGAAAACACTGAAGCTTTCTTT
16	TRBJ1-5	TRBV18	-	-	CASSRNGVEIAQPQHF	TGTGCCAGCTCACGGAACGGGGTGGAGATCGCTCAGCCCCAGCATTTT
13	TRBJ1-1	TRBV11-2	-	-	CASSLVAVSGAFF	TGTGCCAGCAGCTTAGTAGCCGTATCAGGAGCCTTCTTT
17	TRBJ1-1	TRBV7-3	-	TRBD1	CASSRTKATGEYTEAFF	TGTGCCAGCAGCAGAACCAAAGCAACAGGGGAGTACACTGAAGCTTTCTTT
15	TRBJ1-4	TRBV4-1	-	TRBD1	CASSQGDRVNEKLFF	TGCGCCAGCAGCCAAGGGGACAGGGTTAATGAAAAACTGTTTTTT
14	TRBJ1-1	TRBV10-3	once	-	CAISVAGRNTEAFF	TGTGCCATCAGTGTCGCAGGGCGGAACACTGAAGCTTTCTTT
14	TRBJ2-3	TRBV10-3	-	-	CAIRNPMSTDTQYF	TGTGCCATCAGGAACCCAATGAGCACAGATACGCAGTATTTT
15	TRBJ2-2	TRBV27	-	-	CASSLTAMRTGELFF	TGTGCCAGCAGTTTAACAGCGATGAGGACCGGGGAGCTGTTTTTT
16	TRBJ2-5	TRBV15	once	-	CATSYAGTTPGETQYF	TGTGCCACCAGCTACGCCGGGACAACACCTGGAGAGACCCAGTACTTC
13	TRBJ2-2	TRBV5-6	-	-	CASSFRDTGELFF	TGTGCCAGCAGCTTCCGGGACACCGGGGAGCTGTTTTTT
13	TRBJ1-5	TRBV6-5	-	-	CAIGRGLDQPQHF	TGTGCCATAGGCAGGGGATTGGATCAGCCCCAGCATTTT
14	TRBJ1-1	TRBV29-1	-	-	CSVAWGPKDTEAFF	TGCAGCGTTGCTTGGGGGCCTAAAGACACTGAAGCTTTCTTT
17	TRBJ1-3	TRBV6-1	-	-	CASSEIGQFGSGNTIYF	TGTGCCAGCAGTGAAATCGGGCAGTTTGGCTCTGGAAACACCATATATTTT
14	TRBJ1-1	TRBV2	-	-	CASSAQGRDTEAFF	TGTGCCAGCAGTGCACAGGGTCGGGACACTGAAGCTTTCTTT
14	TRBJ1-2	TRBV6-1	once	-	CASSEAQGPYGYTF	TGTGCCAGCAGTGAAGCGCAGGGGCCCTATGGCTACACCTTC
12	TRBJ2-3	TRBV27	-	-	CASSPRADTQYF	TGTGCCAGCAGCCCCCGAGCAGATACGCAGTATTTT
13	TRBJ1-2	TRBV10-2	few	-	CAISPGRNYGYTF	TGCGCCATCTCCCCGGGACGGAACTATGGCTACACCTTC
14	TRBJ2-1	TRBV30	-	-	CATKALGSYNEQFF	TGTGCAACTAAAGCATTGGGGTCCTACAATGAGCAGTTCTTC
15	TRBJ2-3	TRBV15	-	-	CATSREVVSADTQYF	TGTGCCACCAGCAGAGAAGTAGTAAGCGCAGATACGCAGTATTTT
12	TRBJ2-2	TRBV28	-	-	CASRLVPGELFF	TGTGCCAGCCGCCTGGTCCCCGGGGAGCTGTTTTTT
14	TRBJ1-5	TRBV3-1/TRBV3-2	-	-	CASSQMQGGQPQHF	TGTGCCAGCAGCCAAATGCAGGGTGGTCAGCCCCAGCATTTT
14	TRBJ1-2	TRBV6-5	few	TRBD1	CASSYQGQGYGYTF	TGTGCCAGCAGTTACCAGGGACAGGGGTATGGCTACACCTTC
14	TRBJ2-5	TRBV9	-	-	CASSAPGGTETQYF	TGTGCCAGCAGCGCCCCCGGAGGAACAGAGACCCAGTACTTC
13	TRBJ2-1	TRBV12-3/TRBV12-4	once	-	CASSLHRNNEQFF	TGTGCCAGCAGCCTGCACAGAAACAATGAGCAGTTCTTC
13	TRBJ1-2	TRBV29-1	-	TRBD1	CSVEPGQGDGYTF	TGCAGCGTAGAACCGGGACAGGGTGATGGCTACACCTTC
13	TRBJ1-2	TRBV6-6	few	-	CASREGEYYGYTF	TGTGCCAGCAGAGAAGGGGAATACTATGGCTACACCTTC
14	TRBJ1-1	TRBV6-5	few	-	CASSYTRTDTEAFF	TGTGCCAGCAGTTACACCCGGACAGATACTGAAGCTTTCTTT
15	TRBJ2-2	TRBV5-1	-	TRBD1	CASSEARGPTGELFF	TGCGCCAGCAGCGAAGCCAGGGGGCCCACCGGGGAGCTGTTTTTT
15	TRBJ1-1	TRBV5-1	-	-	CASSYGDGPNTEAFF	TGCGCCAGCAGCTACGGAGACGGGCCGAACACTGAAGCTTTCTTT
13	TRBJ2-5	TRBV18	once	-	CASSPRGEETQYF	TGTGCCAGCTCACCACGGGGGGAAGAGACCCAGTACTTC
18	TRBJ2-6	TRBV4-1	-	TRBD1	CASSQGGQGVSGANVLTF	TGCGCCAGCAGCCAAGGGGGACAGGGGGTTAGTGGGGCCAACGTCCTGACTTTC
14	TRBJ2-2	TRBV25-1	-	-	CASSEQGSTGELFF	TGTGCCAGCAGTGAACAGGGTAGCACCGGGGAGCTGTTTTTT
15	TRBJ1-6	TRBV28	-	-	CASSFGQQINSPLHF	TGTGCCAGCAGTTTCGGACAGCAGATTAATTCACCCCTCCACTTT
14	TRBJ2-2	TRBV19	-	TRBD2	CASIRGDFTGELFF	TGTGCCAGTATCCGGGGGGATTTCACCGGGGAGCTGTTTTTT
15	TRBJ2-3	TRBV5-1	-	-	CASSRLAGGTDTQYF	TGCGCCAGCAGCCGTCTGGCAGGAGGCACAGATACGCAGTATTTT
15	TRBJ1-1	TRBV5-1	-	-	CASSFSGLGNTEAFF	TGCGCCAGCAGCTTTTCCGGGTTAGGGAACACTGAAGCTTTCTTT
16	TRBJ2-3	TRBV10-3	-	TRBD2	CAISEGAGEMTDTQYF	TGTGCCATCAGTGAAGGGGCGGGGGAGATGACAGATACGCAGTATTTT